This T cell receptor beta chain was sequenced for a study of cytomegalovirus exposure and HLA in healthy donors. At the level of the study: The Caucasian-associated ancestry cluster contained 81% of the roughly 400 genotyped donors.

Study findings and constraints: Cytomegalovirus association was listed for approximately 160 TCR beta chains. In an earlier analysis, productive rearrangement rates for most beta V segments clustered near 87% or 30%.

CDR3 length: 15 residues. J gave up 2 bases and V 2 bases, and 2 bases lay outside the gene matches. Germline CDR1 LNHNV, CDR2 YYDKDF (reference sequence). Details on this clone: Its antigen is not known.

Primers: 60 Vbeta forward and 13 Jbeta reverse. In the original processing: A follow-up analysis tallied tens of millions of unique TCR beta chains, some 11 million shared. Repertoires were generated with immunoSEQ multiplex PCR, while TCRdb's copy carries only in-frame clones and drops some. The DNA was the basis for D and trimming; V, J and clone size are from that table. The table has almost 65,000 clones, around four fifths seen once. This TCR was sampled from a male donor in good health and CMV-seropositive. The chain recombines TRBV15 with TRBJ1-5; 8 bases line up with TRBD1. Sequenced sample: PBMCs. CDR3 nucleotides: TGTGCCACCAGCAGACTACAGGGGGGCAATCAGCCCCAGCATTTT. This translates into CATSRLQGGNQPQHF.